The 32 T cell receptor beta chains below all came from one sample that was sequenced in a study of T cells in tuberculosis. Specified time point: new active TB diagnosis, blood taken before or within 7 days of starting treatment. Data came from immunoSEQ multiplex PCR; TCRdb stores just in-frame clones and leaves some out. The sample has 25,000 to 35,000 clones, around 88% seen once. Sequencing was performed on PBMCs, taken at tuberculosis diagnosis. These receptors were taken from an adult with tuberculosis.

The J gene is TRBJ1-6, the V gene TRBV2, with TRBD1 matching over 7 bases. The CDR3 loop spans 13 amino acids. The V segment lost 6 bases and the J segment 10 bases; nucleotides outside the gene matches: 6. CDR1 and CDR2 (germline): SNHLY, FYNNEI. The CDR3 loop is CASRGQGESPLHF. The CDR3 DNA reads TGTGCCAGCAGGGGCCAGGGGGAGTCACCCCTCCACTTT.

The chain carries TRBV11-3 and TRBJ2-1; TRBD1 agrees at 8 bases. Germline trimming cut 5 bases from V and 3 bases from J; bases unmatched to any gene: 6. The CDR3 loop spans 15 amino acids. Germline V gene data show CDR1 as SGHNT and CDR2 as YENEEA. CDR3 sequence (DNA): TGTGCCAGCAGCAAGCAGGGGGCGGTCTACAATGAGCAGTTCTTC. It specifies CASSKQGAVYNEQFF. Full variable domain (rest looked up from reference TRBV11-3 and TRBJ2-1): EAGVVQSPRYKIIEKKQPVAFWCNPISGHNTLYWYLQNLGQGPELLIRYENEEAVDDSQLPKDRFSAERLKGVDSTLKIQPAELGDSAVYLCASSKQGAVYNEQFFGPGTRLTVL.

The chain combines TRBV27 with TRBJ1-5; possibly TRBD1 for D (6 bases). The CDR3 sequence is 14 residues long. Trimming pared 5 bases from V and 5 bases from J, leaving 13 bases between. Germline assignment: CDR1 MNHEY and CDR2 SMNVEV (reference sequence). The CDR3 DNA sequence: TGTGCCAGCAGTAACCACAGGGATTATCAGCCCCAGCATTTT. Protein: CASSNHRDYQPQHF.

The V and J genes are TRBV19 and TRBJ2-7, with 7 bases identical to TRBD1. The J segment lost 0 bases and the V segment lost 0 bases, leaving 2 bases of the junction unmatched. There are 15 residues in the CDR3. Per germline, CDR1 LNHDA and CDR2 SQIVND (reference sequence). Written as DNA, the CDR3 is TGTGCCAGTAGTATAGACAGGGGGATCTCCTACGAGCAGTACTTC. This gives the protein CASSIDRGISYEQYF. Full variable domain (remainder filled in from reference TRBV19 and TRBJ2-7): DGGITQSPKYLFRKEGQNVTLSCEQNLNHDAMYWYRQDPGQGLRLIYYSQIVNDFQKGDIAEGYSVSREKKESFPLTVTSAQKNPTAFYLCASSIDRGISYEQYFGPGTRLTVT.

The chain uses TRBV5-1 and TRBJ2-3; 14 nucleotides line up with TRBD2. The trim removed 0 bases at V and 4 bases at J, leaving 1 base unmatched. CDR3 size: 16 residues. Per germline, CDR1 SGHRS and CDR2 YFSETQ. The CDR3 DNA follows: TGCGCCAGCAGCTTGGGACTAGCGGGGGGGCCAGATACGCAGTATTTT. This sequence encodes CASSLGLAGGPDTQYF.

V gene TRBV2 combines with J gene TRBJ1-3; the D is unclear. The V gene's germline CDR1 is SNHLY and CDR2 FYNNEI. The germline V and J ends were trimmed by 3 bases and 0 bases, with 12 bases remaining between them. The CDR3 has 16 residues. CDR3 protein: CASSDGQTYSGNTIYF. DNA of the CDR3: TGTGCCAGCAGTGATGGGCAGACCTACTCTGGAAACACCATATATTTT.

This clone has a single count. The chain has TRBV19 and TRBJ2-2, with D perhaps matching TRBD1 (6 bases). Trimming left V 7 bases short and J 2 bases short, with 17 bases between. Germline loops: CDR1 LNHDA, CDR2 SQIVND (reference sequence). The CDR3 loop spans 16 amino acids. The CDR3 DNA follows: TGTGCCAGTACCGGGGACACACTTTTTAACACCGGGGAGCTGTTTTTT. It codes for CASTGDTLFNTGELFF. The entire variable domain, with the rest obtained from reference TRBV19 and TRBJ2-2, is as follows: DGGITQSPKYLFRKEGQNVTLSCEQNLNHDAMYWYRQDPGQGLRLIYYSQIVNDFQKGDIAEGYSVSREKKESFPLTVTSAQKNPTAFYLCASTGDTLFNTGELFFGEGSRLTVL.

The rearrangement uses TRBV14 and TRBJ1-2; a possible D gene is TRBD1 (6 bases). V lost 4 bases and J lost 5, with 11 bases in between. The CDR3 runs 13 residues. Germline-derived CDR1 and CDR2 are SGHDN and FVKESK. CDR3 nucleotide sequence: TGTGCCAGCAGCCCTCTTCAGGGGTATGGCTACACCTTC. Residues: CASSPLQGYGYTF.

V is TRBV11-3 and J is TRBJ2-1; TRBD2 matches at 10 bases. The trim removed 4 bases at V and 0 bases at J, leaving 0 bases unmatched. CDR3 length: 15 residues. Looked up from germline, CDR1 is SGHNT and CDR2 is YENEEA. DNA of the CDR3: TGTGCCAGCAGCTCTAGCGGGAGCTCCTACAATGAGCAGTTCTTC. The encoded protein is CASSSSGSSYNEQFF. The whole variable domain, filled in from reference TRBV11-3 and TRBJ2-1, reads EAGVVQSPRYKIIEKKQPVAFWCNPISGHNTLYWYLQNLGQGPELLIRYENEEAVDDSQLPKDRFSAERLKGVDSTLKIQPAELGDSAVYLCASSSSGSSYNEQFFGPGTRLTVL.

The chain couples TRBV30 to TRBJ1-4; TRBD1 matches at 8 bases. This CDR3 spans 16 amino acids. The trim removed 4 bases at V and 8 bases at J, leaving 15 bases unmatched. Germline V gene lookup returns CDR1 GTSNPN and CDR2 SVGIG (reference sequence). The CDR3 DNA follows: TGTGCCTGGACCAACGGACAGGGCGGGGTAGTCGAAAAACTGTTTTTT. Its translation: CAWTNGQGGVVEKLFF.

This clone was seen more than once but under ten times. The chain links TRBV4-1 to TRBJ1-5, with D maybe TRBD1 (5 bases). In germline, CDR1 is MGHRA, CDR2 YSYEKL. The V end lost 1 base, the J end lost 5 bases, and 12 bases lay between the germline ends. This CDR3 has 15 amino acids. CDR3 DNA sequence: TGCGCCAGCAGCCAAGGTCGGGGGTCATATCAGCCCCAGCATTTT. Amino acid sequence: CASSQGRGSYQPQHF.

This chain uses TRBV6-1 with TRBJ1-2, with D possibly being TRBD1 (6 bases). From germline, CDR1 is MNHNS and CDR2 SASEGT. Trimming took off 7 bases at V and 4 bases at J, with 10 bases between the two ends. The CDR3 loop spans 12 amino acids. The CDR3 loop reads CASNPGAYGYTF. DNA of the CDR3: TGTGCCAGCAATCCAGGGGCCTATGGCTACACCTTC.

This clone was recorded once. The V and J genes are TRBV7-2 and TRBJ2-3; 11 nucleotides agree with TRBD2. The V and J ends lost 5 bases and 2 bases, in that order; junction bases with no gene match: 6. The CDR3 has 16 residues. Germline values: CDR1 SGHTA, CDR2 FQGNSA. The CDR3 region is CASSDRLAGTTDTQYF. CDR3 nucleotide sequence: TGTGCCAGCAGCGACCGACTAGCGGGGACCACAGATACGCAGTATTTT.

The CDR3 reads CANRRQASPDTQYF. CDR3 sequence (DNA): TGTGCCAATCGGCGACAGGCCAGCCCAGATACGCAGTATTTT. The chain carries TRBV19 and TRBJ2-3; possibly TRBD1 for D (6 bases). V lost 10 bases and J lost 4, with 18 bases in between. CDR3 length equals 14 residues. Germline V gene lookup returns CDR1 LNHDA and CDR2 SQIVND (reference sequence).

The rearrangement links TRBV30 to TRBJ1-1; weak D call: TRBD1 (5 bases). V lost 5 bases to trimming and J lost 5 bases, with 18 bases between them. This CDR3 has 14 amino acids. The V gene's germline CDR1 is GTSNPN and CDR2 SVGIG (reference sequence). The CDR3 loop reads CAWGRAAGGTEAFF. The CDR3 region has the DNA TGTGCCTGGGGGAGGGCGGCGGGGGGGACTGAAGCTTTCTTT.

The chain joins TRBV5-4 to TRBJ1-2; possible D gene TRBD1, 5 bases. Trimming shortened V by 9 bases and J by 2 bases, and 14 bases separated the two germline ends. Germline CDR1 SGHNT, CDR2 YYREEE (reference sequence). This CDR3 is built from 13 residues. The CDR3 region is CATRGWGNYGYTF. In DNA, the CDR3 is TGTGCCACCCGGGGGTGGGGGAACTATGGCTACACCTTC.

This rearrangement joins TRBV5-6 to TRBJ1-1; 10 bases align to TRBD1. The length of the CDR3 is 15 residues. Losses at the gene ends were 5 bases for V and 6 bases for J; bases not matched to a gene: 10. Germline assignment: CDR1 SGHDT and CDR2 YYEEEE. The CDR3 region has the DNA TGTGCCAGCAGTCCTTTGGGGACAGGGGTGGCTGAAGCTTTCTTT. Protein: CASSPLGTGVAEAFF. Full variable domain (rest looked up from reference TRBV5-6 and TRBJ1-1): DAGVTQSPTHLIKTRGQQVTLRCSPKSGHDTVSWYQQALGQGPQFIFQYYEEEERQRGNFPDRFSGHQFPNYSSELNVNALLLGDSALYLCASSPLGTGVAEAFFGQGTRLTVV.

This rearrangement joins TRBV4-2 to TRBJ2-1; TRBD2 agrees at 7 bases. Germline CDR1 is LGHNA and CDR2 is YNFKEQ. Trimming removed 2 bases from V and 5 bases from J; junction bases left unmatched: 0. This CDR3 comprises 13 residues. DNA of the CDR3: TGTGCCAGCAGCCAACTAGCGGACAATGAGCAGTTCTTC. It translates to CASSQLADNEQFF.

The chain recombines TRBV27 with TRBJ1-2; 7 nucleotides match TRBD1. Trimming took 5 bases from V and 3 from J; bases not matched to a gene: 6. Germline V lookup: CDR1 MNHEY, CDR2 SMNVEV (reference sequence). The CDR3 contains 14 residues. Written as DNA, the CDR3 is TGTGCCAGCAGTCCGCGACAGGGATACTATGGCTACACCTTC. This translates into CASSPRQGYYGYTF.

This chain links TRBV5-5 with TRBJ1-2; maybe TRBD1 (5 bases). CDR3 size: 15 residues. Germline V gives CDR1 SGHKS, CDR2 YYEKEE (reference sequence). The V end lost 4 bases, the J end lost 5 bases, and 18 bases lay between the germline ends. As DNA, the CDR3 is TGTGCCAGCAGCCCCGCGGGGGACCTTAGGTATGGCTACACCTTC. It yields the protein CASSPAGDLRYGYTF.

The chain combines TRBV9 with TRBJ2-3; 9 bases line up with TRBD2. This CDR3 is built from 14 residues. The V segment lost 3 bases and the J segment 5 bases; nucleotides outside the gene matches: 4. The germline V gene has CDR1 SGDLS and CDR2 YYNGEE. The CDR3 DNA is TGTGCCAGCAGCGGCGGGGGGGCCGGAGATACGCAGTATTTT. Translating gives CASSGGGAGDTQYF. Full variable domain (outside the CDR3, taken from reference TRBV9 and TRBJ2-3): DSGVTQTPKHLITATGQRVTLRCSPRSGDLSVYWYQQSLDQGLQFLIQYYNGEERAKGNILERFSAQQFPDLHSELNLSSLELGDSALYFCASSGGGAGDTQYFGPGTRLTVL.

The table lists this clone with a count of one. The chain joins TRBV28 to TRBJ1-2, with 11 positions matching TRBD1. There are 13 residues in the CDR3. Germline V CDR1 and CDR2: MDHEN, SYDVKM. V dropped 8 bases and J dropped 3; count of bases not matched to a gene: 2. CDR3: CASRGQGDYGYTF. The CDR3 DNA reads TGTGCCAGCCGGGGACAGGGGGACTATGGCTACACCTTC.

V is TRBV5-1 and J is TRBJ2-5, with D possibly matching TRBD2 (6 bases). The CDR3 sequence is 16 residues long. Trimming cost V 1 base and J 4 bases, with 17 bases left between them. Looked up from germline, CDR1 is SGHRS and CDR2 is YFSETQ. The CDR3 coding sequence is TGCGCCAGCAGCTTGATCTTAACGGGAGATGCAGAGACCCAGTACTTC. Protein: CASSLILTGDAETQYF.

In its sample, this clone was seen once. This chain links TRBV7-9 with TRBJ2-1; 8 nucleotides match TRBD2. The CDR3 is made up of 15 amino acids. V trimming: 2 bases; J trimming: 4 bases; junction bases outside the gene matches: 4. CDR1 and CDR2 from the germline V gene are SEHNR and FQNEAQ (reference sequence). CDR3 in amino acids: CASSLSGRIYNEQFF. The CDR3 coding sequence is TGTGCCAGCAGCTTAAGCGGGAGAATTTACAATGAGCAGTTCTTC. The full variable domain, in which reference TRBV7-9 and TRBJ2-1 provide the parts outside the CDR3, is DTGVSQNPRHKITKRGQNVTFRCDPISEHNRLYWYRQTLGQGPEFLTYFQNEAQLEKSRLLSDRFSAERPKGSFSTLEIQRTEQGDSAMYLCASSLSGRIYNEQFFGPGTRLTVL.

This clone came up once. V gene TRBV30 combines with J gene TRBJ1-4, with 11 bases lining up with TRBD1. From germline, CDR1 is GTSNPN and CDR2 SVGIG (reference sequence). V was pared by 3 bases and J by 6 bases, with 0 bases of the junction left unmatched. The CDR3 has 13 residues. This chain's CDR3 is CAWRDRGHEKLFF. CDR3 coding DNA: TGTGCCTGGAGGGACAGGGGGCATGAAAAACTGTTTTTT.

This clone was recorded only once. The chain has TRBV30 and TRBJ2-7, with D possibly being TRBD1 (6 bases). CDR1 GTSNPN and CDR2 SVGIG come from the germline V gene (reference sequence). With 1 base removed from V and 4 bases from J, the gap between germline ends came to 8 bases. There are 12 residues in the CDR3. As DNA, the CDR3 is TGTGCCTGGAGTGCGCAGGGGTACGAGCAGTACTTC. Protein product: CAWSAQGYEQYF.

The J gene is TRBJ2-5, the V gene TRBV29-1; TRBD2 aligns across 11 bases. This CDR3 region has 15 residues. Per germline, CDR1 SQVTM and CDR2 ANQGSEA. With 6 bases clipped from V and 3 bases from J, the junction kept 9 bases outside the gene matches. CDR3 sequence: CSVSLAGAKKETQYF. The CDR3 DNA is TGCAGCGTCTCACTAGCGGGGGCAAAAAAAGAGACCCAGTACTTC.

This rearrangement joins TRBV11-2 to TRBJ2-1; the match to TRBD2 covers 15 bases. With V trimmed by 4 bases and J by 5 bases, 6 bases remained unmatched. Germline loops: CDR1 SGHAT, CDR2 FQNNGV. This CDR3 is built from 17 residues. Written as DNA, the CDR3 is TGTGCCAGCAGCTCCTCCGGGACTAGCGGGGGGAACAATGAGCAGTTCTTC. Translating gives CASSSSGTSGGNNEQFF.

CDR3 sequence: CASSSRDRGITNEKLFF. In DNA form, the CDR3 reads TGTGCCAGCAGCTCCCGGGACAGGGGAATCACTAATGAAAAACTGTTTTTT. The V gene is TRBV9, the J gene TRBJ1-4; 10 bases match TRBD1. The germline V gene has CDR1 SGDLS and CDR2 YYNGEE. J gave up 2 bases and V 4 bases, and 8 bases lay outside the gene matches. CDR3 length: 17 residues. The variable domain in full, with the rest retrieved from reference TRBV9 and TRBJ1-4, is DSGVTQTPKHLITATGQRVTLRCSPRSGDLSVYWYQQSLDQGLQFLIQYYNGEERAKGNILERFSAQQFPDLHSELNLSSLELGDSALYFCASSSRDRGITNEKLFFGSGTQLSVL.

This chain connects TRBV2 to TRBJ2-5, with 12 bases aligning to TRBD2. With V trimmed by 9 bases and J by 5 bases, 7 bases remained unmatched. The CDR3 is 14 amino acids. Germline CDR1 and CDR2: SNHLY and FYNNEI. CDR3: CASRTSGKVETQYF. The CDR3 DNA reads TGTGCCAGTCGGACTAGCGGGAAGGTCGAGACCCAGTACTTC.

V is TRBV5-8 and J is TRBJ1-2; D not resolved. The germline gives CDR1 SGHTS, CDR2 YDEGEE. There are 14 residues in the CDR3. The V gene lost 0 bases and the J gene lost 8 bases, with 14 bases spanning the gap. The CDR3 sequence: CASSLGGVRIGYTF. The CDR3, as DNA: TGTGCCAGCAGCTTGGGCGGGGTGAGGATAGGCTACACCTTC.

V is TRBV19 and J is TRBJ1-1; D remains ambiguous. The CDR3 is 14 amino acids. The germline V gene has CDR1 LNHDA and CDR2 SQIVND (reference sequence). Trimming took off 5 bases at V and 0 bases at J, with 10 bases between the two ends. CDR3 sequence: CASSPRELNTEAFF. CDR3 in DNA: TGTGCCAGTAGTCCGAGAGAACTGAACACTGAAGCTTTCTTT.